Below are 5 T cell receptor beta chains sequenced from a single sample in a study of T cells in Graves' hyperthyroidism and ophthalmopathy. Amplified regions were TCR beta CDR3 sequences from RNA transcripts. Primed by the HTBI set, a first-round RT-PCR was run on the TCR CDR3. TCRdb recomputed calls from the multiplex PCR reads with MiXCR, one row per CDR3 protein. This table holds nearly 750,000 distinct CDR3 sequences, 30% to 40% found once. The sample was blood. The receptors come from a woman aged 40 to 50 with Graves' hyperthyroidism.

The chain links TRBV28 to TRBJ2-7; 7 bases align to TRBD2. The CDR3 is made up of 14 amino acids. The V segment lost 6 bases and the J segment 3 bases; nucleotides outside the gene matches: 8. The germline V gene has CDR1 MDHEN and CDR2 SYDVKM. The CDR3 DNA is TGTGCCAGCAGCCCTTCGACTAGCCGCTACGAGCAGTACTTC. Translated, it gives CASSPSTSRYEQYF.

About this clonotype itself: Mismatch with germline at one junction end may stem from a read error. The chain recombines TRBV9 with TRBJ1-4, with TRBD1 as a possible D gene (6 bases). Germline loops: CDR1 SGDLS, CDR2 YYNGEE. The CDR3 runs to 15 residues. The CDR3 DNA reads as TGTGCCAGCAGCGTAGCGGACAGACAATATGAAAAACTGTCTTTT. Amino acid sequence: CASSVADRQYEKLSF. The full variable domain, in which reference TRBV9 and TRBJ1-4 provide the parts outside the CDR3, is DSGVTQTPKHLITATGQRVTLRCSPRSGDLSVYWYQQSLDQGLQFLIQYYNGEERAKGNILERFSAQQFPDLHSELNLSSLELGDSALYFCASSVADRQYEKLSFGSGTQLSVL.

This clonotype showed up many times. The chain employs TRBV7-3 and TRBJ2-5; D ambiguous. The germline gives CDR1 SGHTA, CDR2 FQGTGA. Trimming took 0 bases from V and 5 from J, leaving 13 bases between them. The CDR3 length is 15 residues. The CDR3 is CASSLTSGLWETQYF. The CDR3 coding sequence is TGTGCCAGCAGCTTAACTAGTGGGTTGTGGGAGACCCAGTACTTC.

This clonotype was detected many times. The V call is TRBV10-3, the J call TRBJ2-2; the D gene is possibly TRBD2 (5 bases). Germline V CDR1 and CDR2: ENHRY, SYGVKD. The CDR3 totals 13 residues. Trimming shortened V by 8 bases and J by 3 bases, and 10 bases separated the two germline ends. The CDR3 loop reads CAIPDGDTGELFF. CDR3 DNA sequence: TGTGCCATCCCGGACGGGGACACCGGGGAGCTGTTTTTT.

The rearrangement uses TRBV2 and TRBJ2-2; 9 bases agree with TRBD2. CDR1 and CDR2 from the germline V gene are SNHLY and FYNNEI. Trimming took 7 bases from V and 7 from J; bases not matched to a gene: 7. CDR3 size: 14 residues. The CDR3 bases are TGTGCCAGCAACTCGGTAGCGGGGGACGGGGAGCTGTTTTTT. Translation: CASNSVAGDGELFF.